This entry is about one T cell receptor beta chain. Original handling: Using reference gene primer amplification, nucleated cell counts were estimated. Clones were sequenced by immunoSEQ multiplex PCR, and TCRdb holds only the in-frame ones, with some missing. The V and J calls and clone size were taken over from that table, and D and trimming were inferred from the DNA. In the table there are about 220,000 clones, approximately 77% of which are singletons. The data belong to a study of blood T cell repertoires in COVID-19. About the study: Samples of COVID-19 (acute and convalescent) were obtained from the United States, Italy and Spain.

The CDR3 covers 17 residues. CDR1 and CDR2 (germline): SEHNR, FQNEAQ (reference sequence). Unmatched junction bases numbered 9, after V lost 0 bases and J lost 3 bases. V and J are TRBV7-9 and TRBJ2-7; 9 bases are shared with TRBD1. This receptor was obtained from a woman of 80 years or more with acute or convalescent COVID-19. Material for sequencing was peripheral blood. Here the CDR3 DNA reads TGTGCCAGCAGCTTAGCTGGGATAGGGGACAGGGTCTACGAGCAGTACTTC. Its translation is CASSLAGIGDRVYEQYF.